What follows are 11 T cell receptor beta chains derived from one specimen sequenced in a study of T-cell reconstitution after alpha-beta-depleted transplantation in children. Preparation of the TCRbeta library used unique molecular identifiers. TCRdb passed the PCR reads through MiXCR, listing each CDR3 protein once. The sample shows 350,000 to 400,000 distinct CDR3 sequences, about a fifth of them seen only once. The sample here was PBMCs from the stem cell graft donor, taken from the stem cell graft. The receptors come from a human donor who donated a stem cell graft to a child with acute myeloid leukemia.

This clonotype was counted at least ten times. The J gene is TRBJ2-1, the V gene TRBV29-1; 10 bases agree with TRBD2. The CDR3 extends over 14 amino acids. J gave up 6 bases and V 7 bases, and 9 bases lay outside the gene matches. The germline V gene encodes CDR1 SQVTM and CDR2 ANQGSEA. CDR3 sequence: CSGILAGSGNEQFF. The CDR3 DNA is TGCAGCGGTATACTAGCGGGATCCGGCAATGAGCAGTTCTTC.

This clonotype was counted ten times or more. V is TRBV5-6 and J is TRBJ1-1, with TRBD1 matching over 7 bases. Germline V lookup: CDR1 SGHDT, CDR2 YYEEEE. The V segment lost 5 bases and the J segment 4 bases; nucleotides outside the gene matches: 2. This CDR3 region has 12 residues. CDR3 loop: CASSAGGTEAFF. The CDR3 DNA reads as TGTGCCAGCAGTGCAGGGGGCACTGAAGCTTTCTTT.

The rearrangement uses TRBV5-1 and TRBJ1-1; D not resolved. The length of the CDR3 is 14 residues. The ends were cut back, 4 bases at V and 4 bases at J, with 14 bases in the middle. Looked up from germline, CDR1 is SGHRS and CDR2 is YFSETQ. The CDR3 DNA reads as TGCGCCAGCAGCGCCAGAACGCAGGTCACTGAAGCTTTCTTT. Amino acid sequence: CASSARTQVTEAFF. Using reference TRBV5-1 and TRBJ1-1 for the parts outside the CDR3, the full variable domain is KAGVTQTPRYLIKTRGQQVTLSCSPISGHRSVSWYQQTPGQGLQFLFEYFSETQRNKGNFPGRFSGRQFSNSRSEMNVSTLELGDSALYLCASSARTQVTEAFFGQGTRLTVV.

The chain recombines TRBV6-2 or TRBV6-3 with TRBJ2-7; TRBD2 matches at 7 bases. V was pared by 4 bases and J by 0 bases, with 6 bases of the junction left unmatched. This CDR3 has 15 residues. Germline CDR1 MNHEY, CDR2 SVGEGT. The CDR3 bases are TGTGCCAGCAGTTCGATCGGGACTACCTCCTACGAGCAGTACTTC. Encoded protein: CASSSIGTTSYEQYF.

This clonotype was seen ten or more times. This CDR3 is CSAAAPILGAVDTQYF. CDR3 coding DNA: TGCAGTGCCGCGGCTCCTATTCTAGGAGCGGTAGATACGCAGTATTTT. The chain joins TRBV20-1 to TRBJ2-3, with a possible D match to TRBD2 (5 bases). Germline CDR1 DFQATT, CDR2 SNEGSKA (reference sequence). V lost 6 bases and J 5 bases, leaving 24 bases between the germline ends. CDR3 size: 16 residues.

This clonotype has only a few counts. The V gene is TRBV5-1, the J gene TRBJ2-2; 8 positions agree with TRBD1. Germline CDR1 reads SGHRS; CDR2 reads YFSETQ. Trimming took 7 bases from V and 3 from J; bases not matched to a gene: 5. This CDR3 is 14 amino acids long. The CDR3 loop is CASRGTGDTGELFF. The CDR3 nucleotides are TGCGCCAGCCGAGGGACAGGAGACACCGGGGAGCTGTTTTTT.

On this clonotype itself: A single base separates this from a much larger clone, so it may be a read error. The chain combines TRBV2 with TRBJ2-3; D ambiguous. Trimming pared 6 bases from V and 4 bases from J, leaving 5 bases between. CDR1 SNHLY and CDR2 FYNNEI come from the germline V gene. The CDR3 totals 11 residues. DNA for the CDR3: TGTGCCAGCAGGGACGCAGATACGCAGTATTTT. Translating it yields CASRDADTQYF.

The J gene is TRBJ2-5, the V gene TRBV2; 11 nucleotides match TRBD2. CDR1 SNHLY and CDR2 FYNNEI come from the germline V gene. V was clipped by 8 bases and J by 5 bases; unmatched bases: 13. CDR3 length equals 16 residues. This CDR3 reads CASGTSGVGVRETQYF. The CDR3 coding sequence is TGTGCCAGCGGGACTAGCGGAGTGGGAGTAAGGGAGACCCAGTACTTC.

This clonotype has ten or more counts. The chain is built from TRBV11-2 and TRBJ2-2; D ambiguous. Germline V gene data show CDR1 as SGHAT and CDR2 as FQNNGV. The V end lost 7 bases, the J end lost 2 bases, and 8 bases lay between the germline ends. CDR3 size: 13 residues. The CDR3 DNA is TGTGCCAGCACGCTCGTTAACACCGGGGAGCTGTTTTTT. Protein product: CASTLVNTGELFF.

The V gene is TRBV7-2, the J gene TRBJ2-1, with D maybe TRBD2 (6 bases). V was trimmed by 5 bases and J by 0 bases, leaving 11 bases between them. The CDR3 has 15 amino acids. Germline loops: CDR1 SGHTA, CDR2 FQGNSA. In nucleotides, the CDR3 is TGTGCCAGCAGCCCTGGACTATACTCCTACAATGAGCAGTTCTTC. This sequence encodes CASSPGLYSYNEQFF. The full variable domain, with the rest looked up from reference TRBV7-2 and TRBJ2-1, is GAGVSQSPSNKVTEKGKDVELRCDPISGHTALYWYRQSLGQGLEFLIYFQGNSAPDKSGLPSDRFSAERTGGSVSTLTIQRTQQEDSAVYLCASSPGLYSYNEQFFGPGTRLTVL.

V is TRBV20-1 and J is TRBJ2-3; D is unresolved. Germline V gene lookup returns CDR1 DFQATT and CDR2 SNEGSKA (reference sequence). V was cut by 6 bases and J by 7 bases, with 14 bases left in between. The CDR3 runs to 12 residues. The CDR3 DNA reads TGCAGTGCCGGTCCCCCGCTAAATACGCAGTATTTT. Its translation is CSAGPPLNTQYF.